This TCR beta chain emerged from a study of neurological immune-mediated disorders. Study-wide results and caveats: None of the CDR3 amino acid sequences in expanded clones turned up in more than one subject, which points to private repertoires in all groups. The study found the most TCR clonal expansion in HTLV-1-associated myelopathy and the least in multiple sclerosis, below healthy controls.

The table lists this clonotype with many counts. What it recognizes is unknown. The cDNA was synthesized by means of template-switch 5'RACE, which was carried out with 10-nucleotide random UMIs. TCRdb reprocessed the 5' RACE reads via MiXCR and lists one record per CDR3 protein. The sample contains about 16,000 distinct CDR3 sequences, 9% to 10% of which appear only once. The germline V gene encodes CDR1 MDHEN and CDR2 SYDVKM. The CDR3 is made up of 11 amino acids. Trimming stripped 8 bases from V and 5 bases from J, with 9 bases between. For sorted libraries, the input was about a million CD4+ or CD8+ T cells.

Sequenced sample: CD8+ T cells from blood. The sequence was collected from a man aged 45-65 years in good health. The chain couples TRBV28 to TRBJ2-5, with D possibly TRBD1 on 6 matching bases. This chain's CDR3 is CASEGVETQYF. CDR3 nucleotides: TGTGCCAGCGAGGGGGTGGAGACCCAGTACTTC.